This TCR beta chain appears in the sequencing data of a study of blood T cell repertoires in COVID-19. Germline assignment: CDR1 MGHDK and CDR2 SYGVNS. The CDR3 has 12 residues. Trimming shortened V by 2 bases and J by 8 bases, and 9 bases separated the two germline ends. Here immunoSEQ multiplex PCR was the method, and the copy in TCRdb shows in-frame clones only, minus some. The sample lists around 47,000 clones, about 88% occurring once. In this sample, this clone turned up once. This receptor was taken from a human donor in a cohort sampled during active COVID-19. The chain joins TRBV25-1 to TRBJ1-2; D gene unclear. Sequenced: peripheral blood. The CDR3 loop is CASSEPARGYTF. In DNA form, the CDR3 reads TGTGCCAGCAGTGAACCCGCCCGGGGCTACACCTTC.